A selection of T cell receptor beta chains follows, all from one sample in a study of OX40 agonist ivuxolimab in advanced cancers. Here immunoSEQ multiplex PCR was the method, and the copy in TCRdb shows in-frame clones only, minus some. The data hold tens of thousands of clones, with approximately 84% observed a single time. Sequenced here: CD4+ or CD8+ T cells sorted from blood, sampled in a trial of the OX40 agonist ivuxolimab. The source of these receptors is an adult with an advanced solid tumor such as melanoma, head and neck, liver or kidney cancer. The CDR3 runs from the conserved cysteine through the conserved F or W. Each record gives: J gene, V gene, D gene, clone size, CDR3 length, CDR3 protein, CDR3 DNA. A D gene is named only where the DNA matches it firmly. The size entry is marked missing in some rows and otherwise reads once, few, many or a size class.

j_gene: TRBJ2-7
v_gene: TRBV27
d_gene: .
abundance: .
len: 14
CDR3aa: CASSIRVPPYEQYF
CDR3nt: TGTGCCAGCAGTATCAGGGTTCCCCCCTACGAGCAGTACTTC

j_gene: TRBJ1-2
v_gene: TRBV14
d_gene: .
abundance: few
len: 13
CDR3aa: CASSRGPGVGYTF
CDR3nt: TGTGCCAGCAGCCGAGGCCCAGGGGTCGGCTACACCTTC

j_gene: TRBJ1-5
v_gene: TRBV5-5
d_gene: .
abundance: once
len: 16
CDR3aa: CASSLAPGHPNQPQHF
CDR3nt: TGTGCCAGCAGCTTGGCCCCGGGACATCCGAATCAGCCCCAGCATTTT

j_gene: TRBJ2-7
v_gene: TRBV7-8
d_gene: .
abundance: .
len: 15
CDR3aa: CASSPIPLSSYEQYF
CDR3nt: TGTGCCAGCAGCCCCATTCCTTTAAGCTCCTACGAGCAGTACTTC

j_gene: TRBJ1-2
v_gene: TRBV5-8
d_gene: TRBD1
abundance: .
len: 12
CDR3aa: CASGRDSPTYTF
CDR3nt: TGTGCCAGCGGAAGGGACAGCCCGACCTACACCTTC

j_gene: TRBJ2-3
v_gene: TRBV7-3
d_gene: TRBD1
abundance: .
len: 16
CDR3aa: CASSLLQGGKTDTQYF
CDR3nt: TGTGCCAGCAGCTTATTACAAGGGGGCAAGACAGATACGCAGTATTTT

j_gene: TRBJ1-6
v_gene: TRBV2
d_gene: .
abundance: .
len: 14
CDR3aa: CASSELAYNSPLHF
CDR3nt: TGTGCCAGCAGTGAATTGGCTTATAATTCACCCCTCCACTTT

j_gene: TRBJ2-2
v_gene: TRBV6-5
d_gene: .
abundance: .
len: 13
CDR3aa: CASRIDDTGELFF
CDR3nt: TGTGCCAGCAGGATCGACGACACCGGGGAGCTGTTTTTT

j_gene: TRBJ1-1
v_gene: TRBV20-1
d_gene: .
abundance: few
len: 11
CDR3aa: CSAWNRAEAFF
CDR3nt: TGCAGTGCTTGGAACAGGGCTGAAGCTTTCTTT

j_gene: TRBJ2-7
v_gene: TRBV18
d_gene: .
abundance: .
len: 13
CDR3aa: CASSAPRGYEQYF
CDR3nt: TGTGCCAGCTCAGCACCCAGGGGCTACGAGCAGTACTTC

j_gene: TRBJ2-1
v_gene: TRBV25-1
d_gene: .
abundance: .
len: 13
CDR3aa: CASSEYRSDEQFF
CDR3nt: TGTGCCAGCAGTGAATATAGGTCGGATGAGCAGTTCTTC

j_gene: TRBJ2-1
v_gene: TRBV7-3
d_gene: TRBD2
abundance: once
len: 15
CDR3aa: CASSPSRGTPGEQFF
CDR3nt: TGTGCCAGCAGCCCCTCGCGGGGGACTCCGGGTGAGCAGTTCTTC

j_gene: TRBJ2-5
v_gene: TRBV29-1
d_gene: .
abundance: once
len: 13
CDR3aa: CSVDQTAAETQYF
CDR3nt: TGCAGCGTTGATCAGACGGCCGCAGAGACCCAGTACTTC

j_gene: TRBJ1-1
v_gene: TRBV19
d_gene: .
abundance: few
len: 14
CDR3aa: CASSMDSPGTEAFF
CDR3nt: TGTGCCAGTAGTATGGACTCTCCGGGCACTGAAGCTTTCTTT

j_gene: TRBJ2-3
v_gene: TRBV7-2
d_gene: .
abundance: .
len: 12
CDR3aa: CASSLYTDTQYF
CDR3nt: TGTGCCAGCAGCTTATACACAGATACGCAGTATTTT

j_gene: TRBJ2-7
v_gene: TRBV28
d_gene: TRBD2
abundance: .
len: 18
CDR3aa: CASSLTSGGPLDGYEQYF
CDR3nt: TGTGCCAGCAGCCTAACTAGCGGGGGGCCACTGGATGGCTACGAGCAGTACTTC

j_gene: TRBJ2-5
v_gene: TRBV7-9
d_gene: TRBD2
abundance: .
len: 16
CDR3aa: CASSSRTSGRGETQYF
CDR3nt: TGTGCCAGCAGCTCTCGGACTAGCGGGAGAGGAGAGACCCAGTACTTC

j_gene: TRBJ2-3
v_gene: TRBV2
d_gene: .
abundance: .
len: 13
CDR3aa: CASSEQDTDTQYF
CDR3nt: TGTGCCAGCAGTGAACAGGACACAGATACGCAGTATTTT

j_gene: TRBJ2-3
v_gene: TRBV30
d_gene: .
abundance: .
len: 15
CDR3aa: CAWSPKGRSTDTQYF
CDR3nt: TGTGCCTGGAGTCCAAAGGGACGGAGCACAGATACGCAGTATTTT

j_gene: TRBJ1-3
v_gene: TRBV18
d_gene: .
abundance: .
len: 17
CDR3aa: CASSPLATGGSGNTIYF
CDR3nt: TGTGCCAGCTCACCACTCGCGACGGGAGGCTCTGGAAACACCATATATTTT

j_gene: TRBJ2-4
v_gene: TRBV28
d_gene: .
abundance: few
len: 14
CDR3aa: CASNIPGPRNIQYF
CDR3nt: TGTGCCAGCAATATTCCGGGACCTCGAAACATTCAGTACTTC

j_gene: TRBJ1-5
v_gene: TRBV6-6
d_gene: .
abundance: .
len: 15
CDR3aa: CASSRGSGGNQPQHF
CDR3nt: TGTGCCAGCAGCCGGGGCTCGGGGGGGAATCAGCCCCAGCATTTT

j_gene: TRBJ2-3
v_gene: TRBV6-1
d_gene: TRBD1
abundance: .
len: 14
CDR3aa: CATSTDRGHYTQYF
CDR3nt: TGTGCCACCTCGACGGACAGGGGGCATTATACGCAGTATTTT

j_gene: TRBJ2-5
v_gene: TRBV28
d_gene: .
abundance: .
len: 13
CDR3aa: CASRQGGLETQYF
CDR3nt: TGTGCCAGCAGACAGGGAGGGCTTGAGACCCAGTACTTC

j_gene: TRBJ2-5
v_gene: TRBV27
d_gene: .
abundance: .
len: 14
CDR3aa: CASSLSRGEETQYF
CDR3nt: TGTGCCAGCAGTTTATCTCGGGGAGAGGAGACCCAGTACTTC

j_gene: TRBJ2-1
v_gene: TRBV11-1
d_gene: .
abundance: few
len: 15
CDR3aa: CASSSGGAGRNEQFF
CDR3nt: TGTGCCAGCAGCTCTGGCGGGGCGGGAAGGAATGAGCAGTTCTTC

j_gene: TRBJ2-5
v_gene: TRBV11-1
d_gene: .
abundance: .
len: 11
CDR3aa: CASSFGPPQYF
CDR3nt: TGTGCCAGCAGCTTCGGCCCCCCCCAGTACTTC

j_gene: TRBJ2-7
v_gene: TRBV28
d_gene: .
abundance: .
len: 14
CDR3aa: CASSSLDREGEQYF
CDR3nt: TGTGCCAGCAGTTCGCTGGACAGGGAGGGCGAGCAGTACTTC

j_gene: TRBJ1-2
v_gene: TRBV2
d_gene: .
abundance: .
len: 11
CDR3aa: CASSPNYGYTF
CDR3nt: TGTGCCAGCAGTCCTAACTATGGCTACACCTTC

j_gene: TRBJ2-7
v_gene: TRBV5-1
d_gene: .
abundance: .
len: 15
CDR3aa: CASSLDSSDPYEQYF
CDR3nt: TGCGCCAGCAGCTTGGATTCCTCAGATCCCTACGAGCAGTACTTC

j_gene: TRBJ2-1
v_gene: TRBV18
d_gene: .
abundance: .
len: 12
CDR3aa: CASSLGENEQFF
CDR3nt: TGTGCCAGCTCACTCGGCGAGAATGAGCAGTTCTTC

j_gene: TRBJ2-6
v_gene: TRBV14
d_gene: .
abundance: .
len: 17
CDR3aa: CASSQRHSLSGANVLTF
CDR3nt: TGTGCCAGCAGCCAAAGACACTCCTTATCTGGGGCCAACGTCCTGACTTTC

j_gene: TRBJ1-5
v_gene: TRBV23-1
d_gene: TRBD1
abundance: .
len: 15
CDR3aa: CASSRGQGANQPQHF
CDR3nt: TGCGCCAGCAGTCGGGGACAGGGGGCAAATCAGCCCCAGCATTTT

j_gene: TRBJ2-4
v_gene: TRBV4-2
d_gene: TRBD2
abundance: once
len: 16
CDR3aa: CASSQELREGGNIQYF
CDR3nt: TGTGCCAGCAGCCAAGAGCTGCGGGAGGGGGGAAACATTCAGTACTTC

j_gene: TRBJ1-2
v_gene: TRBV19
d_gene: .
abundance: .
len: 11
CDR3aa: CASSMFEGYTF
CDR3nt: TGTGCCAGTAGTATGTTCGAGGGCTACACCTTC

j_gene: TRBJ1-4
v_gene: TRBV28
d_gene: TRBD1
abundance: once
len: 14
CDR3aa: CASSRTGGNEKLFF
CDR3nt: TGTGCCAGCAGTCGGACAGGGGGAAATGAAAAACTGTTTTTT

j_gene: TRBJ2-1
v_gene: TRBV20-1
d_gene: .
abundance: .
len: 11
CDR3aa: CSADNYNEQFF
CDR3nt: TGCAGTGCCGACAATTACAATGAGCAGTTCTTC

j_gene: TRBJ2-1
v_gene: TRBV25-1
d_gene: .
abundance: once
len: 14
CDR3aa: CASSESVQNNEQFF
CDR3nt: TGTGCCAGCAGTGAATCCGTACAGAACAATGAGCAGTTCTTC

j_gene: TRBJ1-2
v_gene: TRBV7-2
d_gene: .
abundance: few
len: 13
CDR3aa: CASSLKQDNGYTF
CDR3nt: TGTGCCAGCAGCTTAAAACAGGATAACGGCTACACCTTC